This is a list of T cell receptor beta chains from one sample in a study of OX40 agonist ivuxolimab in advanced cancers. Method: immunoSEQ multiplex PCR; TCRdb's copy keeps in-frame clones and lacks some. Among approximately 69,000 clones listed, just under 85% were seen once. The material was CD4+ or CD8+ T cells sorted from blood, obtained in a trial of the OX40 agonist ivuxolimab. These receptors were obtained from an adult with an advanced solid tumor such as melanoma, head and neck, liver or kidney cancer. CDR3s leave out the opening cysteine and the closing phenylalanine or tryptophan.

V	J	CDR3
TRBV6-5	TRBJ1-3	ASSYDQGLENTIY
TRBV27	TRBJ2-1	ASSWGGSVSYNEQF
TRBV18	TRBJ2-2	ASSPTGMDGELF
TRBV7-2	TRBJ2-3	ASSLTGGIRDTQY
TRBV13	TRBJ2-1	ASSLAGSSYNEQF
TRBV10-3	TRBJ1-2	AMGGDPGGADYGYT
TRBV27	TRBJ1-2	ASSLLGTGVGYT
TRBV2	TRBJ2-7	ASSEDRARSYEQY
TRBV11-1	TRBJ1-1	ASSQGDTEAF
TRBV9	TRBJ1-4	ASRGQGAIEKLF
TRBV5-1	TRBJ1-6	ASSPAALHNSPLH
TRBV25-1	TRBJ1-4	ASSDRIATNEKLF
TRBV5-4	TRBJ2-3	ASSLGGEVAAGTQY
TRBV7-8	TRBJ1-1	ASSLDRAMNTEAF
TRBV15	TRBJ2-3	ATSRGGTGGIDTQY
TRBV10-1	TRBJ2-2	ASSEDRGPGELF
TRBV5-6	TRBJ2-3	ASSWVRGTDTQY
TRBV18	TRBJ1-2	ASSPGQGAYGYT
TRBV18	TRBJ1-1	ASSPPMTGADTEAF
TRBV9	TRBJ2-1	ASSVAMHSQSSYNEQF
TRBV19	TRBJ1-6	ASSTLSGRVNNSPLH
TRBV27	TRBJ1-5	ASSFLQGRGSNQPQH
TRBV9	TRBJ2-3	ASSVPAGVSDTQY
TRBV11-2	TRBJ2-1	ASSLRVEQF
TRBV6-5	TRBJ1-5	ASSYSSRNQPQH
TRBV7-8	TRBJ1-5	ASSLDMWGLNQPQH
TRBV11-3	TRBJ2-1	ASSWSGGNEQF
TRBV7-2	TRBJ2-1	ASSSWARSDEQF
TRBV28	TRBJ2-2	ASITGQNTGELF
TRBV28	TRBJ2-3	ASSFHWTGKRTDTQY
TRBV10-3	TRBJ1-1	ATRTGYDTEAF
TRBV6-6	TRBJ2-2	ASRISGELF
TRBV28	TRBJ2-3	ASTRESTDTQY
TRBV7-9	TRBJ1-4	ASSRGRSSTNEKLF
TRBV6-1	TRBJ2-7	ASGELPGGSYEQY
TRBV6-1	TRBJ2-7	ATGQGAWYEQY
TRBV4-2	TRBJ2-3	ASTRGGLSGMIADTQY
TRBV28	TRBJ2-7	ASSPSLAGVYEQY
TRBV28	TRBJ1-2	ASSYRTPNYGYT
TRBV28	TRBJ2-7	ASSPAGTGVEQY
TRBV7-6	TRBJ2-1	ASSLVYGNRANEQF
TRBV7-8	TRBJ2-1	ASSLVSGSWYNEQF
TRBV9	TRBJ2-7	ASSGTDGPYEQY
TRBV2	TRBJ1-1	ASRVEGGIMNAEAF
TRBV4-1	TRBJ2-2	ASRPTGHTGELF
TRBV7-2	TRBJ2-7	ASSLGTGYYEQY
TRBV6-5	TRBJ2-7	ASSPSPAGTYEQY
TRBV30	TRBJ1-3	AWTLGNTIY
TRBV4-3	TRBJ2-7	ASSQDRDIYEQY
TRBV6-4	TRBJ1-1	ASRETGGGTEAF
TRBV19	TRBJ1-5	ASRQGAPNQPQH